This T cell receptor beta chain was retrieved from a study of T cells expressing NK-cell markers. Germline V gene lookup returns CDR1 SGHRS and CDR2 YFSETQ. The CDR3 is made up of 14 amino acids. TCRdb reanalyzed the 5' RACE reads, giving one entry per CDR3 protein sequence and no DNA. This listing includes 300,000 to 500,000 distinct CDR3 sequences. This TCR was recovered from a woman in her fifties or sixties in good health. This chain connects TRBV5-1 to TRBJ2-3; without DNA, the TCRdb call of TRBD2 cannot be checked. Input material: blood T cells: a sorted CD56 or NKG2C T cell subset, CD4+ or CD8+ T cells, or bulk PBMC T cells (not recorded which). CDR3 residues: CASSGEGSTDTQYF.